The rows below give T cell receptor beta chains drawn from one sample of a study of T cell responses to AZD1222 COVID-19 vaccine. Profiling relied on immunoSEQ multiplex PCR, and the TCRdb table lists in-frame clones only, not all of them. The repertoire consists of 140,000 to 150,000 clones, with approximately 85% occurring once and the leading ten covering approximately 8%. The material was peripheral blood, obtained on day 0 of AZD1222 vaccination. Source of these receptors: an adult in good health. CDR3s include the opening cysteine and the closing phenylalanine or tryptophan. Each record gives: V gene, D gene, J gene, clone size, CDR3 protein, CDR3 DNA. D genes are given only for firm matches. Not all rows give a size; the values are once, few, many and, for expanded clones, a class.

TRBV10-1,TRBD2,TRBJ2-1,-,CASRNLAGVTYNEQFF,TGCGCCAGCAGAAACTTAGCGGGGGTGACCTACAATGAGCAGTTCTTC
TRBV19,TRBD1,TRBJ1-4,-,CASSQGAKLFF,TGTGCCTCCTCACAGGGGGCAAAACTGTTTTTT
TRBV19,-,TRBJ2-7,few,CASSMFGAYEQYF,TGTGCCAGTAGTATGTTCGGAGCCTACGAGCAGTACTTC
TRBV7-2,TRBD2,TRBJ2-7,-,CASSNYLTSGAYEQYF,TGTGCCAGCAGCAACTACCTTACTAGCGGGGCCTACGAGCAGTACTTC
TRBV6-5,TRBD1,TRBJ2-1,-,CASSSDRAYEQFF,TGTGCCAGCAGCTCGGACAGGGCTTATGAGCAGTTCTTC
TRBV14,TRBD1,TRBJ1-4,-,CASSQGDSSNEKLFF,TGTGCCAGCAGCCAAGGGGACAGCTCTAATGAAAAACTGTTTTTT
TRBV6-5,-,TRBJ1-4,-,CASRPGTATNEKLFF,TGTGCCAGCAGGCCGGGCACTGCAACTAATGAAAAACTGTTTTTT
TRBV5-4,-,TRBJ1-1,-,CASSLDVTEAFF,TGTGCCAGCAGCTTGGACGTAACTGAAGCTTTCTTT
TRBV11-2,-,TRBJ2-6,-,CASSLDLGTGDVLTF,TGTGCCAGCAGCTTAGATCTGGGGACGGGGGACGTCCTGACTTTC
TRBV6-6,-,TRBJ1-1,once,CASSLPGGFPNTEAFF,TGTGCCAGCAGCCTACCCGGGGGCTTTCCGAACACTGAAGCTTTCTTT
TRBV2,-,TRBJ1-2,-,CASSEATGSYYGYTF,TGTGCCAGCAGTGAGGCGACGGGCTCTTACTATGGCTACACCTTC
TRBV19,TRBD2,TRBJ2-7,-,CASSRSSGGYEQYF,TGTGCCAGTAGCCGCTCTAGCGGGGGCTACGAGCAGTACTTC
TRBV7-6,TRBD1,TRBJ1-5,-,CASSSTTGRDSPQHF,TGTGCCAGCAGCTCGACGACAGGGAGAGATTCGCCCCAGCATTTT
TRBV30,TRBD1,TRBJ1-3,-,CACKTGTGNTIYF,TGTGCCTGTAAGACAGGGACAGGAAACACCATATATTTT
TRBV27,-,TRBJ2-7,-,CASSLSEGYEQYF,TGTGCCAGCAGTTTATCGGAGGGCTACGAGCAGTACTTC
TRBV4-1,TRBD2,TRBJ2-1,-,CASRLTSGRANEQFF,TGCGCCAGCAGACTGACTAGCGGGAGGGCCAATGAGCAGTTCTTC
TRBV13,TRBD1,TRBJ1-1,-,CASSLRQGNTEAFF,TGTGCCAGCAGCTTAAGACAGGGGAACACTGAAGCTTTCTTT
TRBV7-6,-,TRBJ1-6,-,CASSLGGSSYNSPLHF,TGTGCCAGCAGCTTAGGGGGGAGCTCCTATAATTCACCCCTCCACTTT
TRBV7-6,-,TRBJ2-1,-,CASSLTGSSYNEQFF,TGTGCCAGCAGCTTAACCGGGAGCTCCTACAATGAGCAGTTCTTC
TRBV20-1,-,TRBJ2-1,-,CSARLPDEQFF,TGCAGTGCTAGACTCCCAGATGAGCAGTTCTTC
TRBV7-9,-,TRBJ1-1,-,CASSFYQNTEAFF,TGTGCCAGCAGCTTCTACCAGAACACTGAAGCTTTCTTT
TRBV15,-,TRBJ1-2,-,CATSSSTAGFAYGYTF,TGTGCCACCAGCAGCTCTACCGCAGGGTTTGCCTATGGCTACACCTTC
TRBV2,-,TRBJ2-3,-,CASGPSGDTQYF,TGTGCCAGCGGGCCTTCCGGGGATACGCAGTATTTT
TRBV12-5,-,TRBJ1-1,-,CASGLGSNRNTEAFF,TGTGCTAGTGGTTTGGGATCTAACAGGAACACTGAAGCTTTCTTT
TRBV5-1,TRBD2,TRBJ2-3,-,CASSLGLAGVADTQYF,TGCGCCAGCAGCTTGGGACTAGCGGGGGTCGCAGATACGCAGTATTTT
TRBV24-1,-,TRBJ1-6,-,CATSDLKEGQNPPLHF,TGTGCCACCAGTGATTTGAAGGAAGGACAGAATCCACCCCTCCACTTT
TRBV28,TRBD1,TRBJ1-2,-,CASSRTGWDSYGYTF,TGTGCCAGCAGCAGGACAGGCTGGGACTCCTATGGCTACACCTTC
TRBV27,-,TRBJ1-1,-,CASRQLGDTEAFF,TGTGCCAGCCGCCAATTGGGGGACACTGAAGCTTTCTTT
TRBV7-8,-,TRBJ1-3,-,CASSPGAGGRPSGNTIYF,TGTGCCAGCAGCCCCGGGGCTGGGGGCCGACCCTCTGGAAACACCATATATTTT
TRBV2,-,TRBJ2-7,-,CASFRGSYEQYF,TGTGCCAGCTTTAGGGGGTCCTACGAGCAGTACTTC
TRBV30,-,TRBJ1-6,-,CAWRVAPFRESSYNSPLHF,TGTGCCTGGAGAGTGGCCCCCTTTAGGGAGAGCTCCTATAATTCACCCCTCCACTTT
TRBV15,TRBD2,TRBJ2-3,-,CATSSAYKGTRTTDTQYF,TGTGCCACCAGCAGTGCCTATAAAGGGACTAGGACAACAGATACGCAGTATTTT
TRBV5-1,-,TRBJ2-7,-,CASSLPPFKRSSYEQYF,TGCGCCAGCAGCCTCCCACCTTTTAAGCGGAGCTCCTACGAGCAGTACTTC
TRBV2,TRBD1,TRBJ2-2,-,CASSAPRDRDLTGELFF,TGTGCCAGCAGTGCGCCCCGGGACAGGGATCTAACCGGGGAGCTGTTTTTT
TRBV6-1,TRBD1,TRBJ1-6,-,CASSDWSGQGVSPLHF,TGTGCCAGCAGTGATTGGTCTGGTCAGGGGGTTTCACCCCTCCACTTT
TRBV2,TRBD1,TRBJ1-4,-,CASSLDRLLIGEKLFF,TGTGCCAGCAGCCTGGACAGGTTACTAATAGGGGAAAAACTGTTTTTT
TRBV5-1,TRBD1,TRBJ1-2,-,CASSSGQGGLGVDGYTF,TGCGCCAGCAGCTCGGGACAGGGAGGTCTGGGTGTGGATGGCTACACCTTC
TRBV6-6,-,TRBJ1-4,once,CASSARQRTNEKLFF,TGTGCCAGCAGTGCCCGACAGAGAACTAATGAAAAACTGTTTTTT
TRBV7-2,-,TRBJ2-1,once,CASSLAQGGYNEQFF,TGTGCCAGCAGCTTAGCTCAGGGGGGGTACAATGAGCAGTTCTTC
TRBV19,TRBD1,TRBJ2-7,-,CASRQGSSEQYF,TGTGCCAGCCGACAGGGTAGCTCCGAGCAGTACTTC
TRBV12-3/TRBV12-4,-,TRBJ1-1,-,CASSFGGTEAFF,TGTGCCAGCAGTTTTGGGGGGACTGAAGCTTTCTTT
TRBV4-2,-,TRBJ1-1,-,CASSQDNGGQGTEAFF,TGTGCCAGCAGCCAAGACAACGGGGGGCAGGGCACTGAAGCTTTCTTT
TRBV5-1,-,TRBJ1-4,-,CASSLGRSATNEKLFF,TGCGCCAGCAGCTTGGGCCGAAGTGCAACTAATGAAAAACTGTTTTTT
TRBV4-2,TRBD2,TRBJ2-3,few,CASSQESGTTGTDTQYF,TGTGCCAGCAGCCAAGAGTCCGGGACTACCGGCACAGATACGCAGTATTTT
TRBV21-1,-,TRBJ2-5,-,CATMSGGQANGETQYF,TGTGCCACCATGTCGGGGGGCCAGGCAAATGGGGAGACCCAGTACTTC
TRBV7-2,-,TRBJ2-3,-,CASSPQNTDTQYF,TGTGCCAGCAGCCCCCAAAACACAGATACGCAGTATTTT
TRBV7-9,-,TRBJ1-1,-,CASSGRQNTEAFF,TGTGCCAGCAGCGGCCGACAGAACACTGAAGCTTTCTTT
TRBV29-1,-,TRBJ1-1,-,CSSHLQGPEAFF,TGCAGCTCTCATCTCCAGGGGCCTGAAGCTTTCTTT
TRBV19,-,TRBJ2-1,-,CASSVYNEQFF,TGTGCCAGTAGCGTATACAATGAGCAGTTCTTC
TRBV5-6,-,TRBJ1-2,-,CASNGLRYGYTF,TGTGCCAGCAACGGTTTGAGGTATGGCTACACCTTC
TRBV19,-,TRBJ2-1,-,CASTPPGNNEQFF,TGTGCCAGTACCCCCCCCGGAAACAATGAGCAGTTCTTC